Listed below are T cell receptor beta chains from one sample, sequenced in a study of T cells expressing NK-cell markers. TCRdb reprocessed the 5' RACE reads, with one entry per CDR3 protein and no DNA. The sample includes approximately 440,000 distinct CDR3 sequences. Sequencing was performed on blood T cells: a sorted CD56 or NKG2C T cell subset, CD4+ or CD8+ T cells, or bulk PBMC T cells (not recorded which). The receptors were sampled from a woman between 50 and 59 years old in good health. CDR3s include the opening cysteine and the closing phenylalanine or tryptophan.

CDR3aa: CASSLIASGSYNEQFF
j_gene: TRBJ2-1
v_gene: TRBV7-2

CDR3aa: CATSMPGRNIYEQYF
j_gene: TRBJ2-7
v_gene: TRBV15

CDR3aa: CASSNLGTSGLQETQYF
j_gene: TRBJ2-5
v_gene: TRBV3-1

CDR3aa: CASSFGQRFYNEQFF
j_gene: TRBJ2-1
v_gene: TRBV27

CDR3aa: CATSDRLLTSGRLRELFF
j_gene: TRBJ2-2
v_gene: TRBV24-1

CDR3aa: CASSPERGIWETQYF
j_gene: TRBJ2-5
v_gene: TRBV25-1

CDR3aa: CAGATTDTQYF
j_gene: TRBJ2-3
v_gene: TRBV10-3

CDR3aa: CSVASGQTNQPQHF
j_gene: TRBJ1-5
v_gene: TRBV29-1

CDR3aa: CASSPIPGTSDVGAQYF
j_gene: TRBJ2-5
v_gene: TRBV12-3/TRBV12-4

CDR3aa: CASSLFSGWNEQFF
j_gene: TRBJ2-1
v_gene: TRBV11-3

CDR3aa: CASSQRNGRGQETQYF
j_gene: TRBJ2-5
v_gene: TRBV18

CDR3aa: CASSAGTGGVQIEAFF
j_gene: TRBJ1-1
v_gene: TRBV9

CDR3aa: CASSLGNDLTYEQYF
j_gene: TRBJ2-7
v_gene: TRBV27

CDR3aa: CASSLKRGSYEAFF
j_gene: TRBJ1-1
v_gene: TRBV7-9

CDR3aa: CASSGRTGRIDYGYTF
j_gene: TRBJ1-2
v_gene: TRBV7-9

CDR3aa: CAWSVRLPNTEAFF
j_gene: TRBJ1-1
v_gene: TRBV30

CDR3aa: CASSLTSGPQGTQYF
j_gene: TRBJ2-3
v_gene: TRBV5-1

CDR3aa: CASSLALLLAVSSSYNEQFF
j_gene: TRBJ2-1
v_gene: TRBV11-3

CDR3aa: CASSLAELAGQQFF
j_gene: TRBJ2-1
v_gene: TRBV7-7

CDR3aa: CASSQGQVDTEAFF
j_gene: TRBJ1-1
v_gene: TRBV4-1

CDR3aa: CASRNRDRGNTEAFF
j_gene: TRBJ1-1
v_gene: TRBV5-1

CDR3aa: CASSIRVPGLDDEQFF
j_gene: TRBJ2-1
v_gene: TRBV19

CDR3aa: CASRLDRGRSTDTQYF
j_gene: TRBJ2-3
v_gene: TRBV6-2/TRBV6-3

CDR3aa: CASSFSFQLYNEQFF
j_gene: TRBJ2-1
v_gene: TRBV12-3/TRBV12-4

CDR3aa: CASSSSRGGNNEQFF
j_gene: TRBJ2-1
v_gene: TRBV27

CDR3aa: CASSDWGGRSYNEQFF
j_gene: TRBJ2-1
v_gene: TRBV6-4

CDR3aa: CASSLRTVGNTIYF
j_gene: TRBJ1-3
v_gene: TRBV12-3/TRBV12-4

CDR3aa: CSARNPRRFNEQFF
j_gene: TRBJ2-1
v_gene: TRBV20-1

CDR3aa: CASSLGQASGANVLTF
j_gene: TRBJ2-6
v_gene: TRBV7-3

CDR3aa: CASSPFSYNEQFF
j_gene: TRBJ2-1
v_gene: TRBV18

CDR3aa: CASGALAGGRETQYF
j_gene: TRBJ2-5
v_gene: TRBV3-1

CDR3aa: CASSQGQGITEAFF
j_gene: TRBJ1-1
v_gene: TRBV3-1

CDR3aa: CAWYLGTPNTEAFF
j_gene: TRBJ1-1
v_gene: TRBV30

CDR3aa: CASSFYRTRSYNEQFF
j_gene: TRBJ2-1
v_gene: TRBV12-3/TRBV12-4

CDR3aa: CASSLSEVRNNEQFF
j_gene: TRBJ2-1
v_gene: TRBV7-9

CDR3aa: CASSLARTPYTQYF
j_gene: TRBJ2-3
v_gene: TRBV11-3

CDR3aa: CSATLQRTSGSYEQYF
j_gene: TRBJ2-7
v_gene: TRBV20-1

CDR3aa: CATSDIGYSNQPQHF
j_gene: TRBJ1-5
v_gene: TRBV24-1

CDR3aa: CASSMGQGEASYEQYF
j_gene: TRBJ2-7
v_gene: TRBV5-1

CDR3aa: CASSSFGGRPPKETQYF
j_gene: TRBJ2-5
v_gene: TRBV4-1

CDR3aa: CASSREGLNTQYF
j_gene: TRBJ2-5
v_gene: TRBV19

CDR3aa: CASSYSKGATNEKLFF
j_gene: TRBJ1-4
v_gene: TRBV6-5

CDR3aa: CASSLTASGAVFEQFF
j_gene: TRBJ2-1
v_gene: TRBV7-3

CDR3aa: CSARPGGRPEAFF
j_gene: TRBJ1-1
v_gene: TRBV20-1

CDR3aa: CASSRDSGAAYNEQFF
j_gene: TRBJ2-1
v_gene: TRBV19

CDR3aa: CASSSGLAGGFGELFF
j_gene: TRBJ2-2
v_gene: TRBV7-2

CDR3aa: CASSMGLAGREQYF
j_gene: TRBJ2-7
v_gene: TRBV5-1

CDR3aa: CASVVDRGMSEAFF
j_gene: TRBJ1-1
v_gene: TRBV2

CDR3aa: CASRSRTGMNEQFF
j_gene: TRBJ2-1
v_gene: TRBV11-1

CDR3aa: CATSLSAYNEQFF
j_gene: TRBJ2-1
v_gene: TRBV24-1

CDR3aa: CASGLVLITGILLDTIYF
j_gene: TRBJ1-3
v_gene: TRBV12-5

CDR3aa: CASSPFTKDTEAFF
j_gene: TRBJ1-1
v_gene: TRBV11-3

CDR3aa: CASSLEGPPYEQYF
j_gene: TRBJ2-7
v_gene: TRBV11-2

CDR3aa: CSARLRREGPGELFF
j_gene: TRBJ2-2
v_gene: TRBV20-1

CDR3aa: CASSMDRGADTQYF
j_gene: TRBJ2-3
v_gene: TRBV5-6